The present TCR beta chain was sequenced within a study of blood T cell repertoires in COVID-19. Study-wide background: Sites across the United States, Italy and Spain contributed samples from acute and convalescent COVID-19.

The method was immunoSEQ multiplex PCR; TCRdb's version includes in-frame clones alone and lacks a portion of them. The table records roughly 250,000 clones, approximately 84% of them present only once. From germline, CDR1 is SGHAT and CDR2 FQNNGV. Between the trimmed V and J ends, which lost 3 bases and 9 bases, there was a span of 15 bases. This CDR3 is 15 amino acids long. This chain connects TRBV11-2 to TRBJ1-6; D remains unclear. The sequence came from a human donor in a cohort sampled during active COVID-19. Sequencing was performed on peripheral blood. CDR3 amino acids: CASSFAAGSGSPLHF. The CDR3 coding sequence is TGTGCCAGCAGCTTCGCGGCGGGGTCAGGTTCACCCCTCCACTTT.